Below, one T cell receptor delta chain is given with its context. The clone's antigen remains unknown. A read error likely explains why the TCRdb protein, taken from a much larger clone, differs from this DNA's translation at residue 4; the protein shown is translated from the DNA. Explained via the paper, the treatment or condition label denotes: aminobisphosphonate causing endogenous IPP accumulation, about 1 uM. Following expansion, live CD3+ TCRgammadelta+ Vgamma9+ Vdelta2+ T cells were FACS-sorted using a FACS Aria III. PBMC were pulsed for one day with 0.75 to 1 uM zoledronate, then washed three times before expansion. Expansion of the cultures lasted about 13 days, and IL-2 was replenished every 3 to 4 days. Once the one-day stimulant pulse was over, the cells were washed three times and then cultured in medium that contained 100 U/mL IL-2. Before culture, peripheral blood mononuclear cells were isolated by Lymphoprep gradient centrifugation and frozen in liquid nitrogen.

This specimen comes from a study of in vitro expanded adult blood gammadelta T cells (dated by TCRdb to between 2020 and 2021). Background for the entire study: Sort purity ranged from approximately 94% to 100% Vgamma9Vdelta2 cells among T cells. The study compared the TCR repertoire of Vgamma9Vdelta2 T cells expanded in vitro with a mistletoe-extract drug against those expanded with HMBPP or zoledronate. The TCR repertoire analysis included a few subjects. Cells from each donor were stimulated separately with HMBPP, zoledronate or AbnobaViscum P, and the TRG and TRD CDR3 repertoires were sequenced for each condition.

The method behind the library was 5' RACE. For each sample, RNA was extracted from around 10,000 sorted cells with the RNeasy Micro Kit. To build the libraries, template-switch reverse transcription was performed and then the CDR3gamma and CDR3delta regions were amplified by PCR. Sequencing of the amplicons was done on an Illumina MiSeq with the V2 300 kit, which yielded 150 bp paired-end reads. The original pipeline was this. Read quality was checked with FastQC version 0.11.8. CDR3 sequences were built by aligning reads to GenBank TRG or TRD reference genes using MiXCR version 3.0.3. Default MiXCR parameters were applied, except that 3 rather than 5 consecutive nucleotides were used for TRDD assembly. VDJtools version 1.2.1 with default settings was used for the repertoire analyses, which included normalized Shannon-Wiener diversity, clonotype tracking and multidimensional scaling. Out-of-frame CDR3 sequences and those containing stop codons were excluded from analysis. Identical DNA sequences were merged into single rows after TCRdb reprocessed the public reads with CATT. TCRdb's processing, not the authors', yielded these V and J calls. The sample profile shows roughly 500 delta-chain clones; about 32% of them were found once. The ten largest clones capture 39% of the sample.

What the study reported, not specific to this receptor: All repertoires came from in vitro expanded cultures of cells from healthy donors, not from patients treated with mistletoe. The TRDV2 repertoire shared between treatments was found to be private to each donor, and TRD repertoires were clustered by subject rather than by stimulant in multidimensional scaling. Top TRGV9 CDR3 clonotypes were largely public, being shared across donors and across all three stimulation conditions. CDR3 length, diversity and J usage of AbnobaViscum P-expanded Vgamma9Vdelta2 repertoires were found to be similar to those of HMBPP- and zoledronate-expanded repertoires, which suggested a polyclonal response.

Per the germline V gene, GEAIGNYY is the CDR1 and EKD is the CDR2. The CDR3, from cysteine to phenylalanine, totals 16 residues. Here the CDR3 DNA is all that survives: 48 bases in frame from base 1. This receptor was obtained from an adult in good health. The source was gamma-delta T cells from peripheral blood expanded in culture, collected from an in vitro culture stimulated with zoledronate. The chain is encoded by TRDV2 joined to TRDJ1, and the D gene may be TRDD3, 6 bases matching. TCRdb offers no J gene call, so here the DNA was matched to germline to obtain one. This receptor has the CDR3 CACNTVGATYTDKLIF. The DNA is TGTGCCTGTAACACCGTGGGGGCTACGTACACCGATAAACTCATCTTT.